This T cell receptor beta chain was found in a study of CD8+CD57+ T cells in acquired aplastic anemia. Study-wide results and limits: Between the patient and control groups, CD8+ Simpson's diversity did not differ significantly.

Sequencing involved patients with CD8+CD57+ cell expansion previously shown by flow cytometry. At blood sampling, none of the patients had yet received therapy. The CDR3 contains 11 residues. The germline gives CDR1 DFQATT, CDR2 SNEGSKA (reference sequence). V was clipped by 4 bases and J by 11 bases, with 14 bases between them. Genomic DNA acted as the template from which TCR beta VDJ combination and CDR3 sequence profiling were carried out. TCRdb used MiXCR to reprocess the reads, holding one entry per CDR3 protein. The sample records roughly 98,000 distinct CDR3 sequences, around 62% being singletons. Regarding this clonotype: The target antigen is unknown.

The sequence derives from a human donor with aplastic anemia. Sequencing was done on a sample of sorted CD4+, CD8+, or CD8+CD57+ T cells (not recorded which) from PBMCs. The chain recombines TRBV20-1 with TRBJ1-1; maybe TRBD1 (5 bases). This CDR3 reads CSAIGGGWAFF. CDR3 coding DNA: TGCAGTGCTATTGGCGGGGGATGGGCTTTCTTT.